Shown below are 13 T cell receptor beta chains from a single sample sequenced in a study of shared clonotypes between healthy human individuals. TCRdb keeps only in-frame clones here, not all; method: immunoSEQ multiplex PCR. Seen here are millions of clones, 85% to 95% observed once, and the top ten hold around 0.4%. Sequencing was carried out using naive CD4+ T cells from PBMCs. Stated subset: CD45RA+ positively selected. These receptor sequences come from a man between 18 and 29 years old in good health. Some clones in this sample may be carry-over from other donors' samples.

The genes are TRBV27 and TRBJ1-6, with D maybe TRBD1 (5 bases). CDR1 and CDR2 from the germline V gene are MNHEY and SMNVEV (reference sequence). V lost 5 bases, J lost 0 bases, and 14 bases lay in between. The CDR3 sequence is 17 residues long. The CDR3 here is CASSPGWGSSYNSPLHF. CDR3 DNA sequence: TGTGCCAGCAGTCCCGGGTGGGGGAGCTCCTATAATTCACCCCTCCACTTT.

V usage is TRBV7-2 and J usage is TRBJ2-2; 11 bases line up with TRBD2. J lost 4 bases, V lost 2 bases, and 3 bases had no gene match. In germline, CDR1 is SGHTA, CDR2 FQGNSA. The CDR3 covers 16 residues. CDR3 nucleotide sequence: TGTGCCAGCAGCTTAACGGGACTAGCGGTCACCGGGGAGCTGTTTTTT. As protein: CASSLTGLAVTGELFF.

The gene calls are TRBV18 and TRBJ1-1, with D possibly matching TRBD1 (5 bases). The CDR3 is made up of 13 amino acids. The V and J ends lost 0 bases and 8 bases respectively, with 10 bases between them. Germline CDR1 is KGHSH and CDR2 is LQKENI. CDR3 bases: TGTGCCAGCTCACCACCCCGGGAGGGGGAAGCTTTCTTT. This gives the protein CASSPPREGEAFF.

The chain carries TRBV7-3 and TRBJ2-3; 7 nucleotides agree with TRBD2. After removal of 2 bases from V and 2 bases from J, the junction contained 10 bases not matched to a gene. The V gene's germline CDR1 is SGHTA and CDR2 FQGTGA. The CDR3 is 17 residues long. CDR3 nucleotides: TGTGCCAGCAGCTTATGGGGCGGGAGCGTTGCCACAGATACGCAGTATTTT. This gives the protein CASSLWGGSVATDTQYF.

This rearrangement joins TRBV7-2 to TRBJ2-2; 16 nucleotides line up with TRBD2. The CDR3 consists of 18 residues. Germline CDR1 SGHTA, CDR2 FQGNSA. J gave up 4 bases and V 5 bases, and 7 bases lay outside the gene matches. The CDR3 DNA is TGTGCCAGCAGCGCCCCCGGGACTAGCGGGAGGGGCACCGGGGAGCTGTTTTTT. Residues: CASSAPGTSGRGTGELFF.

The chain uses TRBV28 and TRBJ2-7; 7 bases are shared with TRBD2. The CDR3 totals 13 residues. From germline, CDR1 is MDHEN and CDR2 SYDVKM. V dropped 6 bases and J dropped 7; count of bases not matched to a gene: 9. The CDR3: CASSLGRAEEQYF. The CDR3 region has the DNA TGTGCCAGCAGCCTAGGGAGGGCTGAGGAGCAGTACTTC.

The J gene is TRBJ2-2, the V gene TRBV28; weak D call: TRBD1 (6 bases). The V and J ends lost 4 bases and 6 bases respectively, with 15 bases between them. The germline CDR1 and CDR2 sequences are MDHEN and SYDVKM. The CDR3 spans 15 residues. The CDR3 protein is CASSYPTQGPGELFF. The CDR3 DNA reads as TGTGCCAGCAGTTACCCCACTCAGGGGCCCGGGGAGCTGTTTTTT. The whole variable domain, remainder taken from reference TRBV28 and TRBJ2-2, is DVKVTQSSRYLVKRTGEKVFLECVQDMDHENMFWYRQDPGLGLRLIYFSYDVKMKEKGDIPEGYSVSREKKERFSLILESASTNQTSMYLCASSYPTQGPGELFFGEGSRLTVL.

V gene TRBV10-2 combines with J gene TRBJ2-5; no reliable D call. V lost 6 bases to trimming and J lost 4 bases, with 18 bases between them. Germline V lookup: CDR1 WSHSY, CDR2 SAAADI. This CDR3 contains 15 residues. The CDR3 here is CASRRWEASGETQYF. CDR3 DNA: TGCGCCAGCAGACGATGGGAAGCGTCAGGAGAGACCCAGTACTTC.

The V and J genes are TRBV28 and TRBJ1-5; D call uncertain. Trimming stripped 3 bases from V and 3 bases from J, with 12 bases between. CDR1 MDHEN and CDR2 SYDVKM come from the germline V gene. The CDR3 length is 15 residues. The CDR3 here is CASSFGRIINQPQHF. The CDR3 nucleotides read TGTGCCAGCAGTTTCGGCAGGATTATCAATCAGCCCCAGCATTTT.

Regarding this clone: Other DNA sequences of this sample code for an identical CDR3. The CDR3 loop reads CASSLGQGPYNEQFF. Here the CDR3 DNA reads TGTGCCAGCAGCTTAGGGCAGGGGCCATACAATGAGCAGTTCTTC. The chain recombines TRBV7-3 with TRBJ2-1; TRBD1 might be the D (6 bases). CDR3 length equals 15 residues. Germline CDR1 is SGHTA and CDR2 is FQGTGA. Deletions cut 2 bases from V and 4 bases from J, with 12 bases between.

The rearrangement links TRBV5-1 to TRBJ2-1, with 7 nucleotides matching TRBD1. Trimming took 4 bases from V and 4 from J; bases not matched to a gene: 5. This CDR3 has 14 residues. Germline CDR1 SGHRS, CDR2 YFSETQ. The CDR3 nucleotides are TGCGCCAGCAGCCGGGACAGATTGTACAATGAGCAGTTCTTC. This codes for CASSRDRLYNEQFF.

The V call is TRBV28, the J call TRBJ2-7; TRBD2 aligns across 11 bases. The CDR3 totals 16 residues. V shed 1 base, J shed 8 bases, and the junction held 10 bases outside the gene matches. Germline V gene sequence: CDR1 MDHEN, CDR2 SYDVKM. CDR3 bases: TGTGCCAGCAGTTTATTTGGGCTAGCGGGAGGCGGGAAGCAGTACTTC. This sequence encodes CASSLFGLAGGGKQYF.

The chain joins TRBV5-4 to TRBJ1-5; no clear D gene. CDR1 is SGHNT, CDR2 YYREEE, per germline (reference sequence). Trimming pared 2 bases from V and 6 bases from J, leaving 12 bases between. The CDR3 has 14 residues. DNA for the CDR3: TGTGCCAGCAGCTTTGGAGGGAGTGGTCAGCCCCAGCATTTT. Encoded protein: CASSFGGSGQPQHF.